This TCR beta chain was sequenced during a study of T cell repertoires in cytomegalovirus infection. TCRdb processed the reads anew with MiXCR; each CDR3 protein has one entry. The profile shows roughly 990,000 distinct CDR3 sequences, around 30% of them singletons. The CDR3 loop spans 14 amino acids. Per the germline V gene, CDR1 is SGHTA and CDR2 is FQGNSA. After removal of 4 bases from V and 4 bases from J, the junction contained 7 bases not matched to a gene. Ten or more counts support this clonotype. As yet, its antigen is unknown. J is TRBJ2-7 and V is TRBV7-2, with 7 bases matching TRBD2. This TCR derives from a human donor in good health (CMV status not recorded). Some clones in this sample may be carry-over from other donors' samples. The source was cultured CD8+ T cells from PBMCs, collected from culture after CMV antigen stimulation. CDR3 sequence reads: CASSYAGEGYEQYV. In DNA, the CDR3 is TGTGCCAGCAGCTATGCGGGGGAGGGATACGAGCAGTACGTC.